The 18 T cell receptor beta chains below were found in one sample sequenced in a study of T cells in women clearing cervical HPV infection. Generated by immunoSEQ multiplex PCR, the TCRdb table keeps only in-frame clones and is missing some. The record lists more than 25,000 clones, of which the ten most abundant hold under 10%. Sequences were obtained from blood buffy coat. The receptors here all came from a woman aged 18 to 69 with a cervical HPV16 infection that either progressed to CIN3+ or cleared (not recorded which).

With regard to this clone: The read is 3 residues too short to cover the CDR3 end, so that end is filled in from the germline J gene. This chain uses TRBV19 with TRBJ1-2; 7 bases agree with TRBD1. The V and J ends lost 7 bases and 4 bases, in that order; junction bases with no gene match: 6. Germline CDR1 is LNHDA and CDR2 is SQIVND (reference sequence). This CDR3 comprises 13 residues. The DNA read from the CDR3 is TGTGCCAGTACTCAGACAGGGAGCTATGGC. Translating it yields CASTQTGSYG. The complete CDR3 reads CASTQTGSYGYTF.

As regards this clone: Read data end 3 residues before the CDR3 end; the end is taken from the germline J gene. V and J are TRBV30 and TRBJ1-4, with a weak D call TRBD1 (6 bases). This CDR3 is 13 amino acids long. Germline V gene sequence: CDR1 GTSNPN, CDR2 SVGIG (reference sequence). The CDR3 bases that were read are TGTGCCTGGACAAACAGGGTTGACTCACCA. Encoded protein: CAWTNRVDSP. The full CDR3 is CAWTNRVDSPLFF.

About this clone itself: The sequenced fragment ends 3 residues before the CDR3 boundary, so the rest is inferred from the germline J gene. This sequence joins TRBV30 and TRBJ1-2; TRBD1 matches at 7 bases. This CDR3 contains 13 residues. In germline, CDR1 is GTSNPN, CDR2 SVGIG (reference sequence). The sequenced CDR3 bases are TGTGCCTGGAGTGTTAAGGGGGCTGGTGAC. Translation: CAWSVKGAGD. The entire CDR3 protein is CAWSVKGAGDYTF. Using reference TRBV30 and TRBJ1-2 for the parts outside the CDR3, the full variable domain is SQTIHQWPATLVQPVGSPLSLECTVEGTSNPNLYWYRQAAGRGLQLLFYSVGIGQISSEVPQNLSASRPQDRQFILSSKKLLLSDSGFYLCAWSVKGAGDYTFGSGTRLTVV.

In regard to this clone: The sequenced fragment ends 3 residues before the CDR3 boundary, so the rest is inferred from the germline J gene. V usage is TRBV20-1 and J usage is TRBJ2-2; TRBD2 aligns across 9 bases. The CDR3 runs to 11 residues. Germline V lookup: CDR1 DFQATT, CDR2 SNEGSKA (reference sequence). The CDR3: CSAIAGAELFF. CDR3 bases read: TGCAGTGCCATAGCGGGGGCCGAG.

Points on this clone: The read finishes 3 residues shy of the CDR3 end, and the germline J gene is used to complete it. V usage is TRBV30 and J usage is TRBJ2-1; 15 bases align to TRBD2. Germline lookup yields CDR1 GTSNPN and CDR2 SVGIG (reference sequence). The CDR3 spans 16 residues. V shed 8 bases, J shed 0 bases, and the junction held 5 bases outside the gene matches. The CDR3 bases that were read are TGTGCCGGGACTAGCGGGAGGTCGAGCTCCTACAATGAG. Residues: CAGTSGRSSSYNE. The CDR3 as a whole reads CAGTSGRSSSYNEQFF.

On this clone itself: The DNA ends 3 residues before the CDR3 does, and the rest of the CDR3 is filled in from the germline J gene. The chain joins TRBV5-1 to TRBJ2-1; TRBD2 matches 10 bases. Trimming cost V 3 bases and J 0 bases; bases outside gene matches: 12. CDR1 is SGHRS and CDR2 is YFSETQ in the germline V gene. The CDR3 contains 19 residues. The sequenced part of the CDR3 DNA is TGCGCCAGCAGCTGGGCCGGGACTAGCGCTTCTAGCTCCTACAATGAG. As protein: CASSWAGTSASSSYNE. The CDR3 as a whole reads CASSWAGTSASSSYNEQFF.

In the case of this clone: The CDR3 is cut off 3 residues early in the read; its end comes from the germline J gene. The chain recombines TRBV10-3 with TRBJ1-5; D perhaps matches TRBD1 (5 bases). CDR3 length: 15 amino acids. Trimming shortened V by 2 bases and J by 0 bases, and 8 bases separated the two germline ends. Germline loops: CDR1 ENHRY, CDR2 SYGVKD. The sequenced CDR3 bases are TGTGCCATCAGTGAGGGGGCATCTAGCAATCAGCCC. This translates into CAISEGASSNQP. The complete CDR3 reads CAISEGASSNQPQHF.

CDR3 DNA (partial): TGTGCCACCAGTGAGGACAGATCTGGGGCCAACGTC. Protein sequence: CATSEDRSGANV. The whole CDR3 is CATSEDRSGANVLTF. This chain joins TRBV24-1 and TRBJ2-6; D may be TRBD1 (6 bases). The read halts 3 residues ahead of the CDR3 end, with the missing end drawn from the germline J gene. The germline gives CDR1 KGHDR, CDR2 SFDVKD. This CDR3 comprises 15 residues. V lost 4 bases to trimming and J lost 1 base, with 7 bases between them.

About this clone itself: From the germline J gene comes the end of the CDR3, since the read stops 3 residues before it. The chain is built from TRBV7-3 and TRBJ2-2; D unclear. This CDR3 spans 15 amino acids. Germline CDR1 SGHTA, CDR2 FQGTGA. The DNA read from the CDR3 is TGTGCCAGCAGCTTAGAAAGCTCCTATAATTCACCG. Residues: CASSLESSYNSP. The whole CDR3 sequence is CASSLESSYNSPLFF.

As for this clone: The CDR3 end lies 3 residues beyond the end of the read and is filled in from the germline J gene. The chain recombines TRBV24-1 with TRBJ1-5; D gene uncertain. This CDR3 is built from 16 residues. Germline CDR1 KGHDR, CDR2 SFDVKD. V lost 0 bases, J lost 5 bases, and 13 bases lay in between. The CDR3 DNA, read in part, is TGTGCCACCAGTGATTTGCAAAGATGGCCACATCAGCCC. Translating gives CATSDLQRWPHQP. The whole CDR3 protein reads CATSDLQRWPHQPQHF.

As concerns this clone: The read is 3 residues too short to cover the CDR3 end, so that end is filled in from the germline J gene. J is TRBJ2-1 and V is TRBV20-1; TRBD2 matches at 11 bases. Germline-derived CDR1 and CDR2 are DFQATT and SNEGSKA (reference sequence). The CDR3 is 15 amino acids. Germline trimming cut 0 bases from V and 8 bases from J; bases unmatched to any gene: 6. The CDR3: CSARDPTSGVYEQFF. Partial CDR3 DNA: TGCAGTGCTAGAGATCCGACTAGCGGGGTTTATGAG.

Note on this clone: The CDR3 extends 3 residues past the end of the read, so its final part is completed from the germline J gene. The chain uses TRBV18 and TRBJ1-2; weak D call: TRBD1 (5 bases). CDR1 is KGHSH and CDR2 is LQKENI in the germline V gene. The CDR3 has 15 residues. CDR3 residues: CASSLWGTPLEGYTF. CDR3 bases read: TGTGCCAGCTCACTTTGGGGGACTCCCTTGGAAGGC.

For this clone: With the read ending 3 residues before the CDR3 end, the germline J gene is used to fill in that end. The gene calls are TRBV19 and TRBJ2-3; D is unresolved. In germline, CDR1 is LNHDA, CDR2 SQIVND (reference sequence). This CDR3 is 14 amino acids long. The V gene lost 3 bases and the J gene lost 0 bases, with 7 bases spanning the gap. The CDR3 is CASSISSSTDTQYF. Partial CDR3 DNA: TGTGCCAGTAGTATCTCCTCTAGCACAGATACG.

A word on this clone: The CDR3 is cut off 3 residues early in the read; its end comes from the germline J gene. The chain joins TRBV7-9 to TRBJ2-3; D gene ambiguous. Germline loops: CDR1 SEHNR, CDR2 FQNEAQ (reference sequence). Trimming pared 4 bases from V and 2 bases from J, leaving 13 bases between. This CDR3 has 15 amino acids. CDR3 protein: CASSSGHDITDTQYF. The part of the CDR3 DNA that was read is TGTGCCAGCAGCTCCGGCCACGACATCACAGATACG.

Details on this clone: The read gets to within 3 residues of the CDR3 end, and the germline J gene fills in the rest. This chain connects TRBV12-3 or TRBV12-4 to TRBJ1-1; no clear D. Deletions cut 2 bases from V and 5 bases from J, with 12 bases between. The CDR3 runs to 14 residues. The CDR3 loop is CASSLRGSGTEAFF. The part of the CDR3 DNA that was read is TGTGCCAGCAGTTTAAGAGGGTCTGGGACTGAA.

Partial CDR3 DNA: TGTGCCAGCAGCTTAAGGACCGGGACTAGGGCCGAG. It is translated as CASSLRTGTRAE. The full CDR3 is CASSLRTGTRAEQYF. The genes are TRBV7-3 and TRBJ2-7, with 8 bases fitting TRBD2. The DNA ends 3 residues before the CDR3 does, and the rest of the CDR3 is filled in from the germline J gene. Germline loops: CDR1 SGHTA, CDR2 FQGTGA. V was clipped by 1 base and J by 6 bases; unmatched bases: 8. This CDR3 has 15 residues.

Worth noting for this clone: The CDR3 extends 3 residues past the end of the read, so its final part is completed from the germline J gene. The V gene is TRBV30, the J gene TRBJ2-3, with 14 positions matching TRBD2. The CDR3 is 16 residues long. Trimming at V came to 1 base and at J to 6 bases, leaving 6 bases not matched to a gene. Germline V CDR1 and CDR2: GTSNPN, SVGIG (reference sequence). CDR3 sequence reads: CAWSAGLAGEFDTQYF. The covered CDR3 bases are TGTGCCTGGAGTGCGGGACTAGCGGGAGAATTCGATACG. The entire variable domain, with the rest obtained from reference TRBV30 and TRBJ2-3, is as follows: SQTIHQWPATLVQPVGSPLSLECTVEGTSNPNLYWYRQAAGRGLQLLFYSVGIGQISSEVPQNLSASRPQDRQFILSSKKLLLSDSGFYLCAWSAGLAGEFDTQYFGPGTRLTVL.

With regard to this clone: The CDR3 end lies 3 residues beyond the end of the read and is filled in from the germline J gene. The rearrangement uses TRBV13 and TRBJ2-5; no definite D call. The CDR3 runs 13 residues. Germline CDR1 and CDR2: PRHDT and FYEKMQ (reference sequence). V was pared by 1 base and J by 3 bases, with 6 bases between. CDR3 DNA, as far as it was read: TGTGCCAGCAGCTTAGTCCGGGAAGAGACC. Its translation is CASSLVREET. The full CDR3 protein is CASSLVREETQYF.